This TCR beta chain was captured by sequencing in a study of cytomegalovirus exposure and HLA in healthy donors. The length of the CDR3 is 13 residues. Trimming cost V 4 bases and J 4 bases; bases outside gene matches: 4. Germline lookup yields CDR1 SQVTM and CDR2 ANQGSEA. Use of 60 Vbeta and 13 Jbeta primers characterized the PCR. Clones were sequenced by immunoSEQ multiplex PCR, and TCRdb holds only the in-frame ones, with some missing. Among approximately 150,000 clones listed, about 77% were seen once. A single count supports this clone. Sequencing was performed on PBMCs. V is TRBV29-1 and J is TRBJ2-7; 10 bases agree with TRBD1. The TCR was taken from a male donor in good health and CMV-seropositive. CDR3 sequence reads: CSVAGQGRYEQYF. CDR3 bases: TGCAGCGTTGCGGGACAGGGGAGGTACGAGCAGTACTTC.